Below are 5 T cell receptor beta chains sequenced from a single sample in a study of T cell repertoires in ileal Crohn's disease. As for time point: neoterminal ileum biopsy at postoperative endoscopy, about 6 months after surgery. Sequencing used immunoSEQ multiplex PCR; TCRdb keeps in-frame clones, though not all of them. This table holds some 3,000 clones, roughly three quarters found once. The specimen sequenced was ileal tissue. The receptors were gathered from an adult with Crohn's disease.

This chain joins TRBV4-1 and TRBJ2-2; 8 nucleotides agree with TRBD1. V was pared by 4 bases and J by 1 base, with 5 bases of the junction left unmatched. Germline V lookup: CDR1 MGHRA, CDR2 YSYEKL. The CDR3 loop spans 16 amino acids. The CDR3 loop is CASSPFGTGNTGELFF. For the CDR3, the DNA is TGCGCCAGCAGCCCGTTTGGGACAGGGAACACCGGGGAGCTGTTTTTT.

The chain is built from TRBV12-2 and TRBJ2-5; the table's D gene call, TRBD2, was not cross checked with the DNA. TRBV12-2 is designated a pseudogene. The CDR3 extends over 15 amino acids. CDR3 in amino acids: CASRLARLAGRTQYF. DNA of the CDR3: TGTGCAAGTCGCTTAGCGCGGCTAGCGGGGAGGACCCAGTACTTC.

In its sample, this clone was seen a few times. The chain joins TRBV5-4 to TRBJ2-7, with TRBD2 identical over 14 bases. CDR3 length: 15 amino acids. The V segment lost 5 bases and the J segment 7 bases; nucleotides outside the gene matches: 8. Looked up from germline, CDR1 is SGHNT and CDR2 is YYREEE (reference sequence). CDR3 sequence reads: CASRSGTSGGGEQYF. The CDR3 bases are TGTGCCAGCAGGTCCGGGACTAGCGGGGGTGGGGAGCAGTACTTC.

The chain combines TRBV7-8 with TRBJ1-1; 7 positions agree with TRBD1. Germline-derived CDR1 and CDR2 are SGHVS and FQNEAQ. Losses at the gene ends were 5 bases for V and 5 bases for J; bases not matched to a gene: 8. The CDR3 runs to 14 residues. The chain's CDR3 is CASSPVRQGTEAFF. CDR3 coding DNA: TGTGCCAGCAGCCCCGTCCGACAGGGTACTGAAGCTTTCTTT.

V usage is TRBV2 and J usage is TRBJ1-1, with D possibly being TRBD1 (6 bases). The CDR3 sequence is 14 residues long. V dropped 4 bases and J dropped 3 bases, with 12 bases sitting between them. Germline V gene sequence: CDR1 SNHLY, CDR2 FYNNEI. CDR3 loop: CASSGLDSYTEAFF. As DNA, the CDR3 is TGTGCCAGCAGTGGCCTGGACAGTTACACTGAAGCTTTCTTT.